Below are 11 T cell receptor beta chains sequenced from a single sample in a study of control samples from healthy donors and cancer patients. Some clones are missing from TCRdb's copy, which holds only in-frame ones; the method was immunoSEQ multiplex PCR. The table lists around 130,000 clones, just under 90% of them singletons. Sequencing was performed on blood. These receptors were taken from a man aged 25-45 years in good health.

The chain joins TRBV5-5 to TRBJ1-1; D remains unclear. The CDR3 runs to 13 residues. Trimming removed 4 bases at V and 1 base at J, with 8 bases between. CDR1 SGHKS and CDR2 YYEKEE come from the germline V gene (reference sequence). CDR3 amino acids: CASSRTANTEAFF. The CDR3 region has the DNA TGTGCCAGCAGCCGGACGGCGAACACTGAAGCTTTCTTT.

This clone came up a few times. The chain combines TRBV5-4 with TRBJ1-2, with TRBD1 identical over 7 bases. The CDR3 sequence is 14 residues long. Germline assignment: CDR1 SGHNT and CDR2 YYREEE (reference sequence). V shed 0 bases and J 3 bases; nucleotides not matched to a gene: 2. DNA of the CDR3: TGTGCCAGCAGCTTGGACAGGGGAGACTATGGCTACACCTTC. Its protein is CASSLDRGDYGYTF.

The chain recombines TRBV24-1 with TRBJ1-5; 9 bases are a match to TRBD1. J gave up 6 bases and V 6 bases, and 8 bases lay outside the gene matches. The V gene's germline CDR1 is KGHDR and CDR2 SFDVKD. This CDR3 spans 15 amino acids. CDR3 sequence: CATSPGQGVGQPQHF. CDR3 sequence (DNA): TGTGCCACCAGTCCGGGACAGGGCGTGGGTCAGCCCCAGCATTTT.

This clone was picked up a small number of times. The V gene is TRBV19, the J gene TRBJ2-1, with 7 bases identical to TRBD2. CDR1 is LNHDA, CDR2 SQIVND, per germline (reference sequence). The junction had 2 bases not matched to a gene; V was cut back by 3 bases and J by 3 bases. The CDR3 loop spans 14 amino acids. CDR3 loop: CASSIAGVYNEQFF. The CDR3 DNA reads as TGTGCCAGTAGTATCGCGGGGGTCTACAATGAGCAGTTCTTC. Full variable domain (rest looked up from reference TRBV19 and TRBJ2-1): DGGITQSPKYLFRKEGQNVTLSCEQNLNHDAMYWYRQDPGQGLRLIYYSQIVNDFQKGDIAEGYSVSREKKESFPLTVTSAQKNPTAFYLCASSIAGVYNEQFFGPGTRLTVL.

The chain links TRBV2 to TRBJ1-5; D call uncertain. V was pared by 8 bases and J by 4 bases, with 15 bases between. Per the germline V gene, CDR1 is SNHLY and CDR2 is FYNNEI. CDR3 length: 14 residues. CDR3 loop: CASRLGVTNQPQHF. Here the CDR3 DNA reads TGTGCCAGCCGCCTCGGGGTGACAAATCAGCCCCAGCATTTT.

DNA of the CDR3: TGTGCCAGCAAACGAGGGGGCCGAGAGACCCAGTACTTC. This sequence encodes CASKRGGRETQYF. This chain uses TRBV2 with TRBJ2-5, with 7 bases aligning to TRBD1. The germline gives CDR1 SNHLY, CDR2 FYNNEI. The CDR3 totals 13 residues. Trimming at V came to 7 bases and at J to 4 bases, leaving 6 bases not matched to a gene. Together with reference TRBV2 and TRBJ2-5, the CDR3 gives the full variable domain: EPEVTQTPSHQVTQMGQEVILRCVPISNHLYFYWYRQILGQKVEFLVSFYNNEISEKSEIFDDQFSVERPDGSNFTLKIRSTKLEDSAMYFCASKRGGRETQYFGPGTRLLVL.

The chain carries TRBV20-1 and TRBJ2-1, with D perhaps matching TRBD2 (6 bases). This CDR3 is 13 amino acids long. Trimming removed 3 bases from V and 5 bases from J, with 11 bases in between. CDR1 is DFQATT, CDR2 SNEGSKA, per germline (reference sequence). The CDR3 region is CSASVGGNNEQFF. The CDR3 region has the DNA TGCAGTGCTAGTGTGGGGGGAAACAATGAGCAGTTCTTC.

J is TRBJ2-1 and V is TRBV6-4, with TRBD2 identical over 8 bases. The CDR3 length is 13 residues. Germline CDR1 and CDR2: MRHNA and SNTAGT. V shed 3 bases and J 15 bases; nucleotides not matched to a gene: 10. The CDR3, as DNA: TGTGCCAGCAGTGAAACGGGGGGGCCCGATAGGTTCTTC. Protein product: CASSETGGPDRFF.

The chain joins TRBV3-1 (or the pseudogene TRBV3-2) to TRBJ1-5; D is unclear. V was cut by 1 base and J by 3 bases, with 4 bases left in between. The CDR3 is 13 amino acids. Germline V gene lookup returns CDR1 LGHDT and CDR2 YNNKEL (reference sequence). The CDR3: CASSQADNQPQHF. The CDR3 DNA reads as TGTGCCAGCAGCCAAGCCGACAATCAGCCCCAGCATTTT.

This clone was counted once. The genes are TRBV29-1 and TRBJ2-7; possibly TRBD1 for D (5 bases). The CDR3 runs to 15 residues. The V gene lost 4 bases and the J gene lost 2 bases, with 18 bases spanning the gap. CDR1 is SQVTM, CDR2 ANQGSEA, per germline. CDR3 nucleotides: TGCAGCGTTGTCCCGGCCAGGGTGAGAGCCTACGAGCAGTACTTC. Its protein product is CSVVPARVRAYEQYF.

V gene TRBV19 combines with J gene TRBJ1-5, with 7 bases that match TRBD1. The ends lost 7 bases at V and 0 bases at J; junction bases unmatched: 12. This CDR3 region has 17 residues. Germline V CDR1 and CDR2: LNHDA, SQIVND (reference sequence). The CDR3 nucleotides read TGTGCCAGTATCCGGGACAGTTCTCTACATAGCAATCAGCCCCAGCATTTT. This translates into CASIRDSSLHSNQPQHF.